Following are 5 T cell receptor beta chains from one sample sequenced in a study of control samples from healthy donors and cancer patients. Using immunoSEQ multiplex PCR, the repertoire was profiled, and TCRdb retains in-frame clones only, with some absent. Of about 120,000 clones listed, 70% to 90% are singletons. Sequencing input: blood. The receptors were gathered from a man aged 40-49 years in good health.

The chain is built from TRBV3-1 (or the pseudogene TRBV3-2) and TRBJ2-2; 10 bases are shared with TRBD2. J gave up 5 bases and V 3 bases, and 6 bases lay outside the gene matches. This CDR3 is built from 16 residues. The germline V gene encodes CDR1 LGHDT and CDR2 YNNKEL (reference sequence). The CDR3 nucleotides read TGTGCCAGCAGCCACCTACGGACTAGCGGAACCGGGGAGCTGTTTTTT. It encodes CASSHLRTSGTGELFF.

This clone was seen once. The chain carries TRBV11-2 and TRBJ2-1, with D tentatively TRBD1 (6 bases). V lost 5 bases, J lost 6 bases, and 14 bases lay in between. CDR1 and CDR2 (germline): SGHAT, FQNNGV. The length of the CDR3 is 14 residues. CDR3 amino acids: CASSPTRGSNEQFF. Here the CDR3 DNA reads TGTGCCAGCAGCCCCACCAGGGGATCCAATGAGCAGTTCTTC.

The gene calls are TRBV5-1 and TRBJ1-1, with 7 bases fitting TRBD1. Trimming removed 0 bases from V and 6 bases from J; junction bases left unmatched: 8. Looked up from germline, CDR1 is SGHRS and CDR2 is YFSETQ. The CDR3 covers 15 residues. CDR3 sequence (DNA): TGCGCCAGCAGCTTGGATACAGGGGTGAATTCTGAAGCTTTCTTT. Translating gives CASSLDTGVNSEAFF.

The chain joins TRBV28 to TRBJ2-3; D gene unclear. V was cut by 7 bases and J by 8 bases, with 16 bases left in between. Germline CDR1 and CDR2: MDHEN and SYDVKM. The length of the CDR3 is 13 residues. CDR3 loop: CASTSAQLGTQYF. CDR3 bases: TGTGCCAGCACCTCGGCCCAGTTGGGTACGCAGTATTTT.

The CDR3, as DNA: TGTGCCAGCAGCCAGGGCAATCAGCCCCAGCATTTT. Its protein is CASSQGNQPQHF. This chain uses TRBV2 with TRBJ1-5; D call uncertain. Looked up from germline, CDR1 is SNHLY and CDR2 is FYNNEI. Trimming stripped 6 bases from V and 2 bases from J, with 5 bases between. The CDR3 is 12 amino acids. The variable domain in full, completed from reference TRBV2 and TRBJ1-5, reads EPEVTQTPSHQVTQMGQEVILRCVPISNHLYFYWYRQILGQKVEFLVSFYNNEISEKSEIFDDQFSVERPDGSNFTLKIRSTKLEDSAMYFCASSQGNQPQHFGDGTRLSIL.